A selection of T cell receptor beta chains follows, all from one sample in a study of shared clonotypes between healthy human individuals. Sequencing was performed with immunoSEQ multiplex PCR; in TCRdb, only in-frame clones are kept and a portion is missing. The sample shows roughly 2.5 million clones, roughly 92% of them seen only once. The sample consisted of naive CD4+ T cells sorted from blood. These receptors were collected from a man aged 18 to 30 in good health. Both conserved end residues are trimmed from each CDR3.

V gene	CDR3 length	J gene	CDR3 protein
TRBV5-1	12	TRBJ2-7	ASSLAGRSYEQY
TRBV7-2	15	TRBJ2-7	ASSLVFGLAASYEQY
TRBV30	13	TRBJ2-3	AWSATSKKADTQY
TRBV10-3	11	TRBJ1-1	AISAGAGTEAF
TRBV28	13	TRBJ1-1	ASSLLPGGTTEAF
TRBV10-3	12	TRBJ1-5	AISDGGRDQPQH
TRBV5-1	13	TRBJ2-1	ASSLTLSSYNEQF
TRBV7-9	14	TRBJ1-5	ASSLRRQIINQPQH
TRBV5-1	15	TRBJ2-2	ASSSSPGTANTGELF
TRBV30	13	TRBJ2-3	AWSRTSGRVDTQY
TRBV6-5	13	TRBJ1-1	ASSYSNSVNTEAF
TRBV14	18	TRBJ2-7	ASSRLNQAPGPPSSYEQY
TRBV30	11	TRBJ1-1	AWAMGGGTEAF
TRBV11-3	12	TRBJ2-2	ASSLGLDTGELF
TRBV10-3	12	TRBJ2-7	AISDRGESYEQY
TRBV6-1	12	TRBJ1-2	ASRLGTANYGYT
TRBV7-9	12	TRBJ2-5	ASSLVWSQETQY
TRBV15	12	TRBJ1-1	ATSRDAVDTEAF
TRBV7-9	12	TRBJ2-5	ASSLSGQQETQY
TRBV25-1	13	TRBJ1-1	ASSYWTGWNTEAF
TRBV19	11	TRBJ1-1	ASSIQGSAEAF
TRBV6-1	12	TRBJ2-7	AIEAGGLAAEQY
TRBV11-3	13	TRBJ2-2	ASSRSGENTGELF
TRBV6-5	12	TRBJ1-1	ASRPTGPNGEAF
TRBV28	13	TRBJ1-2	ASRTSGTGRNGYT
TRBV27	18	TRBJ2-2	ASSLWGLGYRLSNTGELF
TRBV5-1	12	TRBJ1-5	ASSLGAIGAPQH
TRBV29-1	12	TRBJ2-1	TGTGTASNNEQF
TRBV9	13	TRBJ1-1	ASTSGPGADTEAF
TRBV11-2	13	TRBJ2-2	ASSRTSGNLGELF
TRBV18	15	TRBJ2-2	ASSPPRRGGDTGELF
TRBV6-5	11	TRBJ2-2	ASSWDNTGELF
TRBV7-9	16	TRBJ2-2	ASSRLPSGTSGTGELF
TRBV29-1	11	TRBJ1-2	STLEIGGAGYT
TRBV5-1	13	TRBJ2-1	ASSLGGTGYNEQF
TRBV11-2	18	TRBJ2-7	ASSLEQGASGRASSYEQY
TRBV9	15	TRBJ2-2	ASSVAGTSVNTGELF
TRBV27	12	TRBJ2-7	ASSPGTKNYEQY
TRBV6-1	11	TRBJ1-5	ASSGGPDLPQH
TRBV7-9	11	TRBJ2-5	ASSLDNLDTQY
TRBV19	12	TRBJ1-2	ASSPGRAEYGYT
TRBV5-1	12	TRBJ2-1	ASSVDRGLNEQF
TRBV5-6	12	TRBJ2-3	ASSGGTSTDTQY
TRBV2	13	TRBJ2-1	ASSKRGGSYNEQF
TRBV28	13	TRBJ2-7	ASSFALGQSYEQY
TRBV2	14	TRBJ2-5	ASSEAGGGGVETQY
TRBV27	14	TRBJ2-1	ASSLRGGTLVDEQF
TRBV27	14	TRBJ1-4	ASSSSSRDTRSKLF
TRBV5-1	13	TRBJ2-5	ASSPGTIAGKTQY
TRBV2	10	TRBJ1-1	ASSYRYTEAF
TRBV5-1	11	TRBJ1-4	ASRLATNEKLF
TRBV19	15	TRBJ1-5	ASSLGWAGTKNQPQH
TRBV6-1	13	TRBJ2-1	ASSEVGGSYNEQF